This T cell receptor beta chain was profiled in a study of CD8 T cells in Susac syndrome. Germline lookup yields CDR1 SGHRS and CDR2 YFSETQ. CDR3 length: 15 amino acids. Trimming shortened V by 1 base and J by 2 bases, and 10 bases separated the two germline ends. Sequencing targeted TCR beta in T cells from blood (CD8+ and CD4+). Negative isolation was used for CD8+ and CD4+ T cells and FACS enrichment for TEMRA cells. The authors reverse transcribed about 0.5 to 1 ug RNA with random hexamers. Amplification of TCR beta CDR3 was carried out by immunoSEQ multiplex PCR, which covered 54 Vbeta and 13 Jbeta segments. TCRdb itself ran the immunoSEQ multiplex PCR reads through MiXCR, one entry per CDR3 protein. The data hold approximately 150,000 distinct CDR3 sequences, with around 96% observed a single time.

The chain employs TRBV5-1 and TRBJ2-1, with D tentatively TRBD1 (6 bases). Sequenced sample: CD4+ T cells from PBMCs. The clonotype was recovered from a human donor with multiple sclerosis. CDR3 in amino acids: CASSLPGVAYNEQFF. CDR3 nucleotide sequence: TGCGCCAGCAGCTTGCCAGGGGTCGCCTACAATGAGCAGTTCTTC. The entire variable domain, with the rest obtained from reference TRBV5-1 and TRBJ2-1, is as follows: KAGVTQTPRYLIKTRGQQVTLSCSPISGHRSVSWYQQTPGQGLQFLFEYFSETQRNKGNFPGRFSGRQFSNSRSEMNVSTLELGDSALYLCASSLPGVAYNEQFFGPGTRLTVL.